This entry features one T cell receptor (beta chain) sequence. This clone came up once. Its antigen is currently not known. No base quality values were provided; no much bigger clone lies one nucleotide off. This record comes from a study of cytomegalovirus exposure and HLA in healthy donors (dated 2017 in TCRdb). Notes on the research overall: According to an earlier analysis of 450 to 650 of the donors, roughly 180 million T cells yielded some 120 million unique TCR beta sequences and around 280 Gb of sequence data. The aim of the study was to test whether cataloging public T cell receptors could identify signatures of past pathogen exposure. Roughly 300 gigabases of sequencing data and tens of millions of unique TCR sequences were included in an early release covering about 700 HLA-typed donors. An earlier analysis of 587 of the donors used high-throughput TCR beta sequencing to judge whether each TCR beta V gene segment behaved as functional or pseudogenic. The study profiled the T cell repertoires of under 700 subjects by immunosequencing and related them to cytomegalovirus serostatus. Donor age, sex, ethnicity and CMV serostatus were collected together with the repertoire data. The number of donors typed differed by locus, with roughly 620-630 for A, B, C, DRB1 and DQB1, 522 for DQA1, about 610 for DPA1, and roughly 450 for DPB1. HLA typing covered class I and class II loci at four-digit resolution. Along with the roughly 610-subject first cohort, a separate validation cohort of over a hundred different subjects was used. A later analysis re-analyzed previously published TCR beta repertoires from 650 to 800 donors and added high-resolution HLA genotyping to study TCR occurrence patterns. A later genetic analysis used genome-wide SNP genotypes for about 60% of the 666 donors, treating that subset as a discovery cohort. High-throughput TCR immunosequencing, statistical association of individual TCRs with disease status, and machine learning were combined to predict cytomegalovirus infection status. About five DR-DQ haplotypes were treated as single units for association and clustering because of strong linkage in the cohort. Rather than drawing on any new phenotypic data, the later analysis identified candidate immune exposures from TCR beta sequences and the way those sequences occurred across donors. All discovery cohort repertoires had been generated on a single sequencing platform. The genetic ancestry cluster associated with self-reported Caucasian donors included over 65% of the 350 to 500 genotyped donors. On average, around 240,000 unique TCR beta nucleotide sequences were sequenced per donor among roughly 430 genotyped donors of the cohort, with 15% to 20% of those sequences being non-productive.

The cohort comprised some 700 healthy bone marrow donors. Cohort members were all nominally healthy when sampled, although unrecorded immune exposures were likely present. The donor tested CMV seronegative and was one of the 352 seronegative cohort members. A peripheral blood sample was collected from each donor, and TCR beta sequencing was performed on peripheral blood mononuclear cells. Genomic DNA extraction from the blood cell samples was performed with the Qiagen DNeasy Blood Extraction Kit. Study-wide conclusions, independent of this receptor: Strong co-occurrence of HLA alleles, especially DR and DQ, made assigning TCR associations to individual alleles difficult. V-gene and J-gene trimming of TCR beta chains was associated with a missense DCLRE1C variant in a later genetic analysis, and the association was replicated in an independent cohort. In a later analysis, HLA-associated TCR beta chains were found to be more clonally expanded and to have lower generation probabilities than equally common non-associated chains. A later analysis found that TCR association rates varied across HLA loci, with DRB1 alleles showing the most associated TCRs and HLA-C alleles the fewest. Most TCR sequences were observed very rarely across donors, whereas some public TCRs were present in many individuals. The study gave a list of 150 to 200 TCR beta chains associated with cytomegalovirus. The presence/absence analyses assumed that sequencing depth was roughly uniform across donors, and that assumption may not be true. In a later analysis, most CMV-associated TCR beta chains were found to appear HLA-restricted, with HLA associations seemingly driven largely by CMV exposure. Specific HLA alleles were associated with 16,951 TCR beta sequences at a false discovery rate of 0.05 in a later analysis. It was suggested by the authors that the approach could potentially be generalized to other disease states and immunological phenotypes. Because some donors lacked HLA typing at each locus, the association tests relied only on the typed subset. Three of the identified cytomegalovirus-associated TCR beta chains were confirmed in vitro to be specific for cytomegalovirus antigens. In a later genetic analysis, fewer N-insertions in productive TCRs were reported among donors in an Asian-associated ancestry cluster than the roughly 700-donor mean. A cluster of highly shared sequence variants was judged likely to be a technical artifact of the sequencing pipeline. In both the original and validation cohorts, the classifier was reported to diagnose cytomegalovirus status with high specificity and sensitivity. Approximately 16 rarely observed V segments, including chromosome 9 orphons, were excluded from the earlier analysis of a few hundred of the donors because counts were too low. In an earlier analysis of roughly 500 of the donors, most TCR beta V segments appeared in productive rearrangements about 87% or about 30% of the time, broadly matching IMGT annotations. Several of the top co-occurrence clusters appeared to be linked to parvovirus B19, influenza, CMV and Epstein-Barr virus, according to a later analysis. The only immune exposure information available for the cohort was CMV serostatus. Correlated functional status among segregating V segments might reflect linkage disequilibrium, but an unknown experimental factor could not be ruled out. The cohort was sequenced for TCR beta chains only, and without alpha or paired-chain data the features that could be detected were limited. A further reported finding was that TCR beta sequences accurately predicted the HLA-A and HLA-B alleles for most subjects in the first cohort.

The library relied on the immunoSEQ multiplex PCR assay. A mixture of 60 forward primers for TCR Vbeta segments and 13 reverse primers for TCR Jbeta segments was used in the multiplex PCR. Amplification of the CDR3 region of rearranged TCR beta genes was performed with a multiplex PCR assay on genomic DNA. The Illumina HiSeq System was used to sequence the amplified TCR beta libraries as 87-base-pair reads. Per the original workflow: A later analysis tallied about 77 million unique TCR beta chains across the 600 to 700 repertoires, and approximately 12 million of those chains were shared by two or more donors. Raw reads were error-corrected and collapsed into unique sequences with a nearest-neighbor algorithm that merged closely related sequences to remove PCR and sequencing errors. Alignment of CDR3 sequences to IMGT reference sequences was used to assign V, D and J gene segments. For a sequence to be retained, a match of at least six nucleotides to both a V gene segment and a J gene segment was required. Rearrangements were called productive when the CDR3 lacked stop codons and stayed in frame with V and J; all others were non-productive. Following IMGT convention, CDR3 was defined as the stretch from the second conserved V-encoded cysteine to the conserved J-encoded phenylalanine. The earlier analysis of 550 to 650 of the donors excluded any sequence lacking an unambiguous match to a single V gene segment. In an earlier analysis of a few hundred of the donors, V segments were called functional above 56.7% productive rearrangements and were called segregating when the between-donor standard deviation exceeded 5%. A statistical classification framework was built to diagnose cytomegalovirus status from the catalog of TCR beta chain sequences. In a later analysis, TCR nucleotide sequences were compared against IMGT/GENE-DB human TR gene sequences so that V and J genes could be assigned. A later analysis assigned CDR3 sequences and most-parsimonious VDJ recombination scenarios with the TCRdist pipeline. In a later analysis, every TCR beta chain was defined by the combination of its CDR3 amino acid sequence and its V-gene family, and reads without a unique V-gene family were dropped. In a later analysis, a few hundred highly shared, low-generation-probability nucleotide sequences were removed to address suspected cross-contamination and a sequencing artifact. For each public chain, a later analysis derived a clonal expansion index from normalized ranks of inferred template counts within each repertoire. Generation probabilities in a later analysis came from a VDJ recombination model fitted to out-of-frame rearrangements, and those results were checked against IGoR. In a later analysis, TCR-TCR, TCR-HLA and TCR-CMV co-occurrence was scored with hypergeometric tests, and a repertoire-size bias correction was applied to TCR pairs. In a later analysis, false discovery rates were estimated by permuting HLA or CMV assignments 20 times. In a later analysis, co-occurring TCRs were grouped using DBSCAN, with TCRdist sequence similarity added in when clustering inside HLA-allele-positive subsets. Repertoires with fewer than 30,000 or more than 120,000 public chains were left out of co-occurrence clustering, as were about 5 repertoires with anomalous nucleotide sharing. The table was pulled from immuneACCESS by TCRdb, which kept in-frame rearrangements only. Such tables lose some clones; where checked, under half of the loss comes from unresolved V genes, and the rest has no known cause. The DNA gave D and trimming, while V, J and clone size come from that table. The sample includes approximately 150,000 clones, with 70% to 85% observed a single time. Under 2.5% of the sample lies in the top ten.

What was sequenced was PBMCs. The sequence was obtained from a man aged 35-49 years in good health and CMV-seronegative.

The nucleotide sequence reads TGTGCCAGCAGTGAAGCTTGGCAGGGAAGAAATACTTTCTTT. This codes for CASSEAWQGRNTFF. The rearrangement combines TRBV6-1 with TRBJ1-1; TRBD1 is a weak D gene call, 5 bases matching. From cysteine to phenylalanine, the CDR3 is 14 amino acids long. Only the CDR3 portion is preserved as DNA: 42 bases, with reading frame beginning at the first base. The germline V gene provides CDR1 MNHNS and CDR2 SASEGT. The V and J ends are trimmed by 0 bases and 12 bases, leaving 17 bases between them.